The next 4 T cell receptor beta chains were all read from a single sample in a study of T cells in Graves' hyperthyroidism and ophthalmopathy. Amplified TCR beta CDR3 regions came from RNA transcripts. HTBI primers were employed in a first-round RT-PCR of the TCR CDR3. Via MiXCR, TCRdb re-called the multiplex PCR reads, giving one row per CDR3 protein. The repertoire has around 420,000 distinct CDR3 sequences, about 15% of them found once; the top ten carry just under 8%. Sequenced: blood. The source is a young woman with Graves' hyperthyroidism.

The V and J genes are TRBV19 and TRBJ2-5; D gene unclear. V was shortened by 0 bases and J by 4 bases, with 3 bases between the two germline ends. The CDR3 loop spans 12 amino acids. Germline V gene sequence: CDR1 LNHDA, CDR2 SQIVND (reference sequence). This CDR3 is CASSIDAETQYF. The CDR3 DNA is TGTGCCAGTAGTATAGATGCAGAGACCCAGTACTTC.

This clonotype has a count of ten or more. The chain joins TRBV29-1 to TRBJ1-2; the D is unclear. The V and J ends lost 7 bases and 0 bases respectively, with 15 bases between them. Germline V CDR1 and CDR2: SQVTM, ANQGSEA. CDR3 length: 14 residues. For the CDR3, the DNA is TGCAGCGCCCTGACGGACGGTACTAACTATGGCTACACCTTC. It encodes CSALTDGTNYGYTF.

Ten or more counts support this clonotype. This rearrangement joins TRBV6-2 or TRBV6-3 to TRBJ1-5; a weak D match, TRBD1 (5 bases). This CDR3 is 15 amino acids long. V lost 2 bases and J lost 3, with 11 bases in between. The germline V gene encodes CDR1 MNHEY and CDR2 SVGEGT. The CDR3 protein is CASSYRGGYNQPQHF. The CDR3 DNA is TGTGCCAGCAGTTACCGTGGGGGATACAATCAGCCCCAGCATTTT.

This clonotype showed up many times. The J gene is TRBJ2-7, the V gene TRBV7-2, with TRBD1 matching 9 bases. CDR3 length: 17 amino acids. With V trimmed by 1 base and J by 2 bases, 9 bases remained unmatched. Per the germline V gene, CDR1 is SGHTA and CDR2 is FQGNSA. CDR3 loop: CASSLVAPGQGTYEQYF. The CDR3 DNA reads as TGTGCCAGCAGCTTAGTAGCACCCGGACAGGGGACCTACGAGCAGTACTTC.